Detailed here is one T cell receptor beta chain. Its antigen is still unknown. This record belongs to a study of T cell responses to AZD1222 COVID-19 vaccine. Germline V CDR1 and CDR2: MDHEN, SYDVKM. The CDR3 is 12 amino acids. V lost 7 bases and J 2 bases, leaving 9 bases between the germline ends. Findings and caveats of the study: The repertoires were collected only after the peak T cell response.

The assay was immunoSEQ multiplex PCR, and TCRdb's table has in-frame clones only and misses some. The sample yields about 150,000 clones, around 93% seen once. V usage is TRBV28 and J usage is TRBJ2-7, with D tentatively TRBD2 (5 bases). The sample in question was peripheral blood, obtained on day 0 of AZD1222 vaccination. The receptor's source is an adult in good health. CDR3 coding DNA: TGTGCCAGCACGGCGGAGGCCTACGAGCAGTACTTC. Translation: CASTAEAYEQYF.